This T cell receptor (beta chain) was observed in a study of cytomegalovirus exposure and HLA in healthy donors. Per germline, CDR1 LNHNV and CDR2 YYDKDF (reference sequence). The CDR3 is 15 residues long. The V end lost 3 bases, the J end lost 5 bases, and 13 bases lay between the germline ends. This clone came up a few times. Its antigen is currently unknown. General observations from the study: Exclusion as indistinguishable affected some V segments, including TRBV6-2 and TRBV6-3. Prediction of most subjects' HLA-A and HLA-B alleles by TCR beta sequences was reportedly accurate. Rare TCR sequences dominated, though some public TCRs recurred in many donors.

Primers: 60 Vbeta forward and 13 Jbeta reverse. Clones were sequenced by immunoSEQ multiplex PCR, and TCRdb holds only the in-frame ones, with some missing. Of 95,000 to 150,000 clones detected, 15% to 17% appear once; the ten largest clones hold 1.9%. This TCR came from a woman aged 18-29 years in good health and CMV-seronegative. Material: PBMCs. The gene calls are TRBV15 and TRBJ1-4; TRBD1 is a possible D gene (5 bases). As DNA, the CDR3 is TGTGCCACCAGCAGCGCCGCGGGGGGGAATGAAAAACTGTTTTTT. Amino acid sequence: CATSSAAGGNEKLFF.